This passage covers 6 T cell receptor beta chains from one sample sequenced in a study of blood T cell repertoires in COVID-19. Some clones are missing from TCRdb's copy, which holds only in-frame ones; the method was immunoSEQ multiplex PCR. There are about 95,000 clones in the sample; over 70% occur only once, and around a quarter lies in the top ten. Material for sequencing was peripheral blood. The source is a man at least 80 years old with active or convalescent COVID-19.

The chain combines TRBV5-8 with TRBJ2-5; 9 nucleotides match TRBD1. The CDR3 runs to 16 residues. Germline CDR1 and CDR2: SGHTS and YDEGEE. Trimming cost V 2 bases and J 5 bases; bases outside gene matches: 10. CDR3 bases: TGTGCCAGCAGCTTCGCCGGGACAGGGAATTGGGAGACCCAGTACTTC. It encodes CASSFAGTGNWETQYF.

The CDR3 spells CASTPRGQAANEQYF. The CDR3 region has the DNA TGTGCCAGCACCCCCCGGGGACAGGCGGCCAACGAGCAGTACTTC. The chain combines TRBV7-8 with TRBJ2-7; TRBD1 agrees at 8 bases. CDR1 is SGHVS, CDR2 FQNEAQ, per germline. V was pared by 7 bases and J by 5 bases, with 13 bases of the junction left unmatched. The CDR3 is made up of 15 amino acids.

The gene calls are TRBV10-1 and TRBJ2-2, with 9 bases fitting TRBD1. CDR1 and CDR2 (germline): WNHNN, SYGVQD (reference sequence). The junction had 11 bases not matched to a gene; V was cut back by 9 bases and J by 6 bases. The CDR3 has 15 amino acids. DNA for the CDR3: TGCGCCAGGTCGACCGGGACAGGGATTCCCGGGGAGCTGTTTTTT. This codes for CARSTGTGIPGELFF.

In this sample, this clone turned up a few times. The chain combines TRBV11-2 with TRBJ2-3; a weak D match, TRBD2 (6 bases). The germline V and J ends were trimmed by 2 bases and 6 bases, with 15 bases remaining between them. Germline CDR1 SGHAT, CDR2 FQNNGV. The CDR3 is made up of 15 amino acids. The CDR3 DNA is TGTGCCAGCAGCTTAATTCGGGGAGGTCTCGATACGCAGTATTTT. The encoded protein is CASSLIRGGLDTQYF.

This chain connects TRBV2 to TRBJ2-2; 7 bases fit TRBD2. V gave up 9 bases and J gave up 2 bases; unmatched junction bases: 9. CDR1 is SNHLY, CDR2 FYNNEI, per germline. CDR3 length: 15 residues. The CDR3 is CASIATAGNTGELFF. DNA for the CDR3: TGTGCCAGTATAGCGACAGCGGGAAACACCGGGGAGCTGTTTTTT. Full variable domain (missing parts from reference TRBV2 and TRBJ2-2): EPEVTQTPSHQVTQMGQEVILRCVPISNHLYFYWYRQILGQKVEFLVSFYNNEISEKSEIFDDQFSVERPDGSNFTLKIRSTKLEDSAMYFCASIATAGNTGELFFGEGSRLTVL.

This clone was seen a few times. This chain joins TRBV6-1 and TRBJ1-4; D is uncertain. V gave up 2 bases and J gave up 6 bases, with 10 bases separating them. Germline CDR1 and CDR2: MNHNS and SASEGT. The CDR3 consists of 14 residues. DNA of the CDR3: TGTGCCAGCAGTGAAAGCGGGTTGTATGAAAAACTGTTTTTT. It encodes CASSESGLYEKLFF.